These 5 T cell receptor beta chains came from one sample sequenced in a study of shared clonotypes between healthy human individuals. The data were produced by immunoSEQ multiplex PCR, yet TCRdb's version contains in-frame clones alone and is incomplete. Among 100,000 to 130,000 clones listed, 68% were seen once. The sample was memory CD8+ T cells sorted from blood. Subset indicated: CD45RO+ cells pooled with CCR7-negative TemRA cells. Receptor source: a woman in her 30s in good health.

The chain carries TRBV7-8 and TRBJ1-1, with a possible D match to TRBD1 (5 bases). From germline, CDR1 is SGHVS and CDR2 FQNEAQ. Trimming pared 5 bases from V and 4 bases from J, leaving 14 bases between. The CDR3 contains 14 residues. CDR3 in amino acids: CASSQGDESTEAFF. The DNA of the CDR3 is TGTGCCAGCAGCCAAGGGGACGAGAGCACTGAAGCTTTCTTT.

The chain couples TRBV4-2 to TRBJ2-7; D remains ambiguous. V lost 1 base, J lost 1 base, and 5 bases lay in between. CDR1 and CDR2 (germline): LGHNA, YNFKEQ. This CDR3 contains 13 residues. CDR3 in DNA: TGTGCCAGCAGCCAAGTGGGTTCCTACGAGCAGTACTTC. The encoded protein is CASSQVGSYEQYF.

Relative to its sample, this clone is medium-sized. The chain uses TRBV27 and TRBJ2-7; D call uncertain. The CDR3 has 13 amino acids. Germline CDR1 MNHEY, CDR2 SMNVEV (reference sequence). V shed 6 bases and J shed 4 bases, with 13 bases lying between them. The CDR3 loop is CASSKRSYYEQYF. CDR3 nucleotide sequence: TGTGCCAGCAGCAAACGGAGCTATTACGAGCAGTACTTC.

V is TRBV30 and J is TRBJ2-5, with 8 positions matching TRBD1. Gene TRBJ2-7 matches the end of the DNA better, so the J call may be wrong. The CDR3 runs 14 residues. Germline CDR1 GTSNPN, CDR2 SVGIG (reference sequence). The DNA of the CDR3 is TGTGCCTGGGGCTCCGGGACAGGTGTCCACGAGCAGTACTTC. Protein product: CAWGSGTGVHEQYF.

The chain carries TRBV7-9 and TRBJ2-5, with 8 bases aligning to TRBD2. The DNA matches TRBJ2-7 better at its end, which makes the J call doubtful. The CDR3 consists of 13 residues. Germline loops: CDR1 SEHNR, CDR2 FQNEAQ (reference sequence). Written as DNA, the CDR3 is TGTGCCAGCAGAAGCGGGAGTTCACACGAGCAGTACTTC. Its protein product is CASRSGSSHEQYF.